Listed here are 15 T cell receptor beta chains from one sample, sequenced in a study of blood T cell repertoires in COVID-19. Assay: immunoSEQ multiplex PCR; the TCRdb copy retains only in-frame clones and omits some. Of roughly 120,000 clones listed, 70% to 90% are singletons. Sequenced: peripheral blood. All receptors come from a man aged 25-45 years with acute or convalescent COVID-19.

The sample holds one count of this clone. The V call is TRBV7-3, the J call TRBJ2-3; D possibly corresponds to TRBD2 (5 bases). Trimming pared 4 bases from V and 11 bases from J, leaving 19 bases between. Germline CDR1 and CDR2: SGHTA and FQGTGA. CDR3 length equals 14 residues. The CDR3 loop is CASSSAASGGLQYF. CDR3 sequence (DNA): TGTGCCAGCAGCTCCGCGGCGAGCGGAGGTTTGCAGTATTTT.

This clone occurred a few times. The V call is TRBV5-5, the J call TRBJ1-4; 7 bases match TRBD1. This CDR3 contains 14 residues. V lost 1 base and J lost 7; bases outside the gene matches: 4. CDR1 and CDR2 (germline): SGHKS, YYEKEE (reference sequence). This CDR3 is CASSLRTGSEKLFF. The DNA of the CDR3 is TGTGCCAGCAGCTTGAGGACAGGAAGTGAAAAACTGTTTTTT.

The CDR3 DNA follows: TGTGCCAGCCAGCAGGGGGCGCGAAACTATGGCTACACCTTC. Amino acids: CASQQGARNYGYTF. The chain carries TRBV11-2 and TRBJ1-2; 8 bases match TRBD1. The V segment lost 8 bases and the J segment 2 bases; nucleotides outside the gene matches: 7. CDR3 length: 14 residues. Germline CDR1 and CDR2: SGHAT and FQNNGV.

CDR3 protein: CASQAGGSYEQYV. CDR3 nucleotides: TGTGCCAGTCAAGCGGGAGGATCCTACGAGCAGTACGTC. V usage is TRBV2 and J usage is TRBJ2-7, with 9 bases fitting TRBD2. J gave up 1 base and V 9 bases, and 4 bases lay outside the gene matches. The CDR3 contains 13 residues. Germline assignment: CDR1 SNHLY and CDR2 FYNNEI.

The rearrangement uses TRBV10-3 and TRBJ1-4; 9 bases fit TRBD1. The V and J ends lost 2 bases and 6 bases, in that order; junction bases with no gene match: 1. This CDR3 contains 14 residues. Germline CDR1 and CDR2: ENHRY and SYGVKD. This CDR3 reads CAISEDRGDEKLFF. CDR3 DNA sequence: TGTGCCATCAGTGAGGACAGGGGGGATGAAAAACTGTTTTTT.

CDR3 loop: CASSLFGFAGDTDTQYF. The CDR3 nucleotides are TGTGCCAGCAGTTTATTCGGATTTGCGGGGGACACAGATACGCAGTATTTT. The chain carries TRBV27 and TRBJ2-3; 7 bases are shared with TRBD2. Per the germline V gene, CDR1 is MNHEY and CDR2 is SMNVEV (reference sequence). This CDR3 spans 17 amino acids. Unmatched junction bases numbered 9, after V lost 1 base and J lost 2 bases.

This clone was recorded once. The V call is TRBV25-1, the J call TRBJ2-7, with 11 bases matching TRBD1. This CDR3 region has 15 residues. Germline V CDR1 and CDR2: MGHDK, SYGVNS. V lost 4 bases and J lost 5; bases outside the gene matches: 7. The chain's CDR3 is CASSAGQGAGNEQYF. CDR3 DNA: TGTGCCAGCAGTGCCGGACAGGGGGCGGGCAACGAGCAGTACTTC.

The genes are TRBV4-1 and TRBJ1-5; TRBD1 agrees at 11 bases. Trimming took 2 bases from V and 0 from J; bases not matched to a gene: 6. The CDR3 covers 18 residues. Germline loops: CDR1 MGHRA, CDR2 YSYEKL. This CDR3 reads CASSQNWDRGTSNQPQHF. In DNA form, the CDR3 reads TGCGCCAGCAGCCAAAACTGGGACAGGGGGACTAGCAATCAGCCCCAGCATTTT.

The chain combines TRBV20-1 with TRBJ2-5; 7 bases align to TRBD1. The CDR3 contains 13 residues. Germline V lookup: CDR1 DFQATT, CDR2 SNEGSKA (reference sequence). The trim removed 3 bases at V and 4 bases at J, leaving 5 bases unmatched. The CDR3 DNA sequence: TGCAGTGCTAGTAGAACAGGGGTAGAGACCCAGTACTTC. This gives the protein CSASRTGVETQYF.

This chain joins TRBV7-6 and TRBJ2-3; 8 bases match TRBD1. CDR1 and CDR2 (germline): SGHVS, FNYEAQ. V shed 5 bases and J 2 bases; nucleotides not matched to a gene: 6. This CDR3 is 15 amino acids long. The CDR3 nucleotides are TGTGCCAGCAGCCCCCGGGACAGGTTCACAGATACGCAGTATTTT. This encodes CASSPRDRFTDTQYF. Combining the CDR3 with reference TRBV7-6 and TRBJ2-3 gives the whole variable domain GAGVSQSPRYKVTKRGQDVALRCDPISGHVSLYWYRQALGQGPEFLTYFNYEAQQDKSGLPNDRFSAERPEGSISTLTIQRTEQRDSAMYRCASSPRDRFTDTQYFGPGTRLTVL.

This clone was seen once. The chain links TRBV29-1 to TRBJ1-2; D call uncertain. Trimming shortened V by 5 bases and J by 8 bases, and 18 bases separated the two germline ends. Looked up from germline, CDR1 is SQVTM and CDR2 is ANQGSEA. This CDR3 region has 13 residues. CDR3 sequence reads: CSVIPAGTRGYTF. CDR3 coding DNA: TGCAGCGTTATCCCGGCAGGCACTCGCGGCTACACCTTC.

The chain combines TRBV19 with TRBJ1-3, with unresolved D. V was shortened by 3 bases and J by 0 bases, with 15 bases between the two germline ends. CDR1 and CDR2 (germline): LNHDA, SQIVND (reference sequence). The CDR3 extends over 17 amino acids. As DNA, the CDR3 is TGTGCCAGTAGTATCTCGACCCCCGGGAGCTCTGGAAACACCATATATTTT. This gives the protein CASSISTPGSSGNTIYF.

The chain uses TRBV7-2 and TRBJ1-1; D possibly corresponds to TRBD1 (6 bases). Trimming shortened V by 5 bases and J by 5 bases, and 18 bases separated the two germline ends. The CDR3 is made up of 15 amino acids. CDR1 is SGHTA and CDR2 is FQGNSA in the germline V gene. CDR3 sequence reads: CASSPEGGMGTEAFF. The CDR3 DNA follows: TGTGCCAGCAGCCCTGAGGGGGGGATGGGGACTGAAGCTTTCTTT.

V usage is TRBV7-9 and J usage is TRBJ1-2; tentative D call: TRBD1 (5 bases). CDR3 length equals 16 residues. The V gene's germline CDR1 is SEHNR and CDR2 FQNEAQ (reference sequence). The V gene lost 5 bases and the J gene lost 5 bases, with 21 bases spanning the gap. The CDR3 here is CASSPFSAPGGYGYTF. For the CDR3, the DNA is TGTGCCAGCAGCCCCTTTTCTGCACCTGGGGGGTATGGCTACACCTTC.

The chain uses TRBV27 and TRBJ2-1, with 14 bases aligning to TRBD2. Unmatched junction bases numbered 11, after V lost 4 bases and J lost 9 bases. CDR3 length: 17 residues. Germline V CDR1 and CDR2: MNHEY, SMNVEV (reference sequence). The CDR3 is CASSSLRLAGGPGEQFF. The CDR3 DNA reads TGTGCCAGCAGTTCCCTTCGACTAGCGGGGGGGCCCGGTGAGCAGTTCTTC.